The entry below describes one T cell receptor (beta chain). The antigen remains undetermined. RNA was extracted and reverse transcribed into cDNA as the sequencing template. Libraries were prepared by immunoSEQ multiplex PCR; TCRdb keeps only in-frame clonotypes and omits some of them. Of around 50,000 clones in the sample, about 96% were seen once. This entry comes from a study of CD8+ T cells in alopecia areata. Study-wide context: Treated patients swallowed 5 to 10 mg of oral tofacitinib twice daily.

Study conclusions and caveats: Although TCR sharing was seen in mice, sharing across patients was less clear, possibly for HLA-related reasons. Normal scalp had lower clonality than lesional scalp, with alopecia totalis/universalis lesions showing this most strongly.

The TCR originated in a human donor with alopecia areata. The source was CD8+ T cells sorted from blood, collected at week 0.

CDR3 loop: CSVRTGVDEQYF. The CDR3 DNA sequence: TGCAGCGTTAGGACAGGCGTGGACGAGCAGTACTTC. The chain combines TRBV29-1 with TRBJ2-7; TRBD1 matches at 7 bases. V lost 5 bases, J lost 5 bases, and 6 bases stayed unmatched. The CDR3 contains 12 residues. Germline V gives CDR1 SQVTM, CDR2 ANQGSEA.